A selection of T cell receptor beta chains follows, all from one sample in a study of shared clonotypes between healthy human individuals. Repertoires were generated with immunoSEQ multiplex PCR, while TCRdb's copy carries only in-frame clones and drops some. The data hold hundreds of thousands of clones, with about 96% observed a single time. Sequencing was performed on naive CD4+ T cells sorted from blood. All receptors derive from a woman younger than 45 in good health. Both conserved end residues are part of each CDR3. The D gene is left open where the match is weak. Where a row states a size, it is once, few, many or the class of an expanded clone; other rows omit it.

CDR3: CASFGQGGQPQHF
DNA: TGTGCCAGCTTCGGACAGGGCGGGCAGCCCCAGCATTTT
size: .
V: TRBV2
D: TRBD1
J: TRBJ1-5
length: 13

CDR3: CASRGPGELFF
DNA: TGCGCCAGCAGGGGGCCCGGGGAGCTGTTTTTT
size: .
V: TRBV10-2
D: .
J: TRBJ2-2
length: 11

CDR3: CASSRPGGEEYNEQFF
DNA: TGCGCCAGCAGCCGACCGGGGGGCGAAGAATACAATGAGCAGTTCTTC
size: once
V: TRBV4-1
D: .
J: TRBJ2-1
length: 16

CDR3: CASSIGPFPYEQYF
DNA: TGTGCCAGTAGTATAGGACCCTTCCCCTACGAGCAGTACTTC
size: .
V: TRBV19
D: .
J: TRBJ2-7
length: 14

CDR3: CASSQDWTDLGDQPQHF
DNA: TGTGCCAGCAGCCAAGATTGGACAGACCTTGGGGATCAGCCCCAGCATTTT
size: .
V: TRBV4-2
D: .
J: TRBJ1-5
length: 17

CDR3: CASSNPGVGNQPQHF
DNA: TGTGCCAGCAGCAACCCGGGGGTGGGCAATCAGCCCCAGCATTTT
size: .
V: TRBV7-2
D: .
J: TRBJ1-5
length: 15

CDR3: CASSLGRSGIEQYF
DNA: TGTGCCAGCAGCTTAGGAAGGTCCGGGATCGAGCAGTACTTC
size: .
V: TRBV7-6
D: .
J: TRBJ2-7
length: 14

CDR3: CASSTAEGEKLFF
DNA: TGTGCCAGTAGTACCGCGGAGGGGGAAAAACTGTTTTTT
size: .
V: TRBV19
D: .
J: TRBJ1-4
length: 13

CDR3: CASSFNNFRGLAGDNEQFF
DNA: TGTGCCAGCAGCTTCAATAATTTCCGGGGACTAGCGGGAGACAATGAGCAGTTCTTC
size: .
V: TRBV5-4
D: TRBD2
J: TRBJ2-1
length: 19

CDR3: CASSEQGQEGYGYTF
DNA: TGTGCCAGCAGTGAACAAGGACAGGAGGGTTATGGCTACACCTTC
size: .
V: TRBV2
D: TRBD1
J: TRBJ1-2
length: 15

CDR3: CASSDVRGTSGSETQYF
DNA: TGTGCCAGCAGTGATGTTCGCGGGACTAGCGGTTCAGAGACCCAGTACTTC
size: .
V: TRBV2
D: TRBD2
J: TRBJ2-5
length: 17

CDR3: CASRNGTRAGLASGNTIYF
DNA: TGCGCCAGCAGGAACGGGACGAGAGCGGGTTTGGCCTCTGGAAACACCATATATTTT
size: .
V: TRBV5-1
D: .
J: TRBJ1-3
length: 19

CDR3: CAISESNSLLYF
DNA: TGTGCCATCAGTGAGTCGAATTCGTTACTATATTTT
size: once
V: TRBV10-3
D: .
J: TRBJ1-3
length: 12

CDR3: CASRELGQSYEQYF
DNA: TGTGCCAGCAGAGAGCTCGGACAGTCCTACGAGCAGTACTTC
size: .
V: TRBV6-1
D: .
J: TRBJ2-7
length: 14

CDR3: CASSLISGTGNNQPQHF
DNA: TGTGCCAGCAGTTTAATTAGCGGGACAGGGAATAATCAGCCCCAGCATTTT
size: .
V: TRBV28
D: TRBD1
J: TRBJ1-5
length: 17

CDR3: CASSSGGSTDTQYF
DNA: TGTGCCAGCAGCTCAGGGGGTAGCACAGATACGCAGTATTTT
size: once
V: TRBV6-5
D: TRBD1
J: TRBJ2-3
length: 14

CDR3: CASSLDSAPTREQYF
DNA: TGTGCCAGCAGCTTAGATTCGGCCCCCACCAGGGAGCAGTACTTC
size: .
V: TRBV7-2
D: .
J: TRBJ2-7
length: 15

CDR3: CASSPGHRGEETQYF
DNA: TGTGCCAGCAGCCCTGGACACAGGGGAGAAGAGACCCAGTACTTC
size: once
V: TRBV7-9
D: TRBD1
J: TRBJ2-5
length: 15

CDR3: CASRFSRDSRGYTF
DNA: TGTGCCAGCAGGTTTTCGAGGGACAGTCGGGGCTACACCTTC
size: .
V: TRBV5-5
D: TRBD1
J: TRBJ1-2
length: 14

CDR3: CASSKVGMMSGYTF
DNA: TGTGCCAGCAGTAAGGTGGGGATGATGAGTGGCTACACCTTC
size: .
V: TRBV27
D: .
J: TRBJ1-2
length: 14

CDR3: CASSSGGFSGNTIYF
DNA: TGTGCCAGCAGCTCAGGGGGCTTTTCTGGAAACACCATATATTTT
size: .
V: TRBV7-8
D: TRBD1
J: TRBJ1-3
length: 15

CDR3: CASSLDSYGYTF
DNA: TGTGCCAGCAGTCTGGACAGCTATGGCTACACCTTC
size: .
V: TRBV28
D: .
J: TRBJ1-2
length: 12

CDR3: CASSLTGQVEEKLFF
DNA: TGTGCCAGCAGCCTTACCGGACAGGTCGAAGAAAAACTGTTTTTT
size: .
V: TRBV21-1
D: .
J: TRBJ1-4
length: 15

CDR3: CASSFLRDRGHEQYF
DNA: TGTGCCAGCAGCTTTCTTCGGGACAGGGGCCACGAGCAGTACTTC
size: .
V: TRBV5-8
D: TRBD1
J: TRBJ2-7
length: 15

CDR3: CASSQPLLAGGRNEQFF
DNA: TGCGCCAGCAGCCAGCCCCTGCTAGCGGGAGGACGGAATGAGCAGTTCTTC
size: .
V: TRBV4-1
D: TRBD2
J: TRBJ2-1
length: 17

CDR3: CASSRELEETQYF
DNA: TGTGCCTCATCACGGGAGTTAGAAGAGACCCAGTACTTC
size: .
V: TRBV19
D: .
J: TRBJ2-5
length: 13

CDR3: CASSRDSNTEAFF
DNA: TGTGCCAGCAGCCGAGACAGTAACACTGAAGCTTTCTTT
size: once
V: TRBV14
D: .
J: TRBJ1-1
length: 13

CDR3: CASSPRGQSTGELFF
DNA: TGTGCCAGCAGTCCAAGGGGCCAGAGCACCGGGGAGCTGTTTTTT
size: .
V: TRBV28
D: .
J: TRBJ2-2
length: 15

CDR3: CASSEWGSRRGYTF
DNA: TGTGCCAGCAGTGAATGGGGCAGCCGGCGCGGCTACACCTTC
size: .
V: TRBV2
D: .
J: TRBJ1-2
length: 14

CDR3: CASSSPSGRRNEQYF
DNA: TGTGCCAGCAGTTCCCCTAGTGGGAGAAGGAACGAGCAGTACTTC
size: .
V: TRBV28
D: .
J: TRBJ2-7
length: 15

CDR3: CASSLDRGNSPLHF
DNA: TGTGCCAGCAGCTTGGACAGGGGCAATTCACCCCTCCACTTT
size: .
V: TRBV5-8
D: TRBD1
J: TRBJ1-6
length: 14

CDR3: CASSPHPGSRNTIYF
DNA: TGCGCCAGCAGCCCACACCCAGGGAGTAGAAACACCATATATTTT
size: .
V: TRBV4-1
D: .
J: TRBJ1-3
length: 15

CDR3: CASSIQAGVTGNEQFF
DNA: TGTGCCAGCAGTATCCAAGCGGGAGTAACAGGCAATGAGCAGTTCTTC
size: .
V: TRBV27
D: TRBD2
J: TRBJ2-1
length: 16

CDR3: CASSLWGLAGGPNTYEQYF
DNA: TGTGCCAGCAGTTTATGGGGACTAGCGGGAGGGCCGAACACCTACGAGCAGTACTTC
size: once
V: TRBV28
D: TRBD2
J: TRBJ2-7
length: 19

CDR3: CAWNVQTNTEAFF
DNA: TGTGCCTGGAACGTACAGACTAACACTGAAGCTTTCTTT
size: .
V: TRBV30
D: .
J: TRBJ1-1
length: 13

CDR3: CASSIGQASGANVLTF
DNA: TGTGCCAGTAGTATCGGACAGGCATCTGGGGCCAACGTCCTGACTTTC
size: .
V: TRBV19
D: TRBD1
J: TRBJ2-6
length: 16

CDR3: CSVKTGGNYGYTF
DNA: TGCAGCGTGAAGACAGGGGGGAACTATGGCTACACCTTC
size: .
V: TRBV29-1
D: TRBD1
J: TRBJ1-2
length: 13

CDR3: CASSQGGWTAHGGPREQYF
DNA: TGTGCCAGCAGCCAAGGCGGGTGGACAGCTCATGGGGGCCCAAGGGAGCAGTACTTC
size: .
V: TRBV4-2
D: .
J: TRBJ2-7
length: 19

CDR3: CSVDMGMNTEAFF
DNA: TGCAGCGTTGACATGGGGATGAACACTGAAGCTTTCTTT
size: .
V: TRBV29-1
D: .
J: TRBJ1-1
length: 13

CDR3: CASSPSDRAGELFF
DNA: TGTGCCAGCAGCCCATCGGACAGGGCCGGGGAGCTGTTTTTT
size: once
V: TRBV28
D: TRBD1
J: TRBJ2-2
length: 14

CDR3: CASSIQGQSLNTGELFF
DNA: TGTGCCAGTAGTATCCAAGGACAGAGTTTGAACACCGGGGAGCTGTTTTTT
size: .
V: TRBV19
D: .
J: TRBJ2-2
length: 17

CDR3: CASSKRPTPQETQYF
DNA: TGTGCCAGCAGTAAGCGGCCCACCCCCCAAGAGACCCAGTACTTC
size: once
V: TRBV27
D: .
J: TRBJ2-5
length: 15

CDR3: CASSPGQLNEQFF
DNA: TGTGCCAGCAGCCCCGGACAGCTCAATGAGCAGTTCTTC
size: .
V: TRBV11-2
D: .
J: TRBJ2-1
length: 13

CDR3: CASSESLGPAYEQYF
DNA: TGCGCCAGCAGTGAGTCGCTGGGCCCGGCCTACGAGCAGTACTTC
size: .
V: TRBV10-1
D: .
J: TRBJ2-7
length: 15

CDR3: CASNLGTYEQYF
DNA: TGTGCCAGCAACCTTGGGACCTACGAGCAGTACTTC
size: .
V: TRBV28
D: .
J: TRBJ2-7
length: 12

CDR3: CASRGGSGRSISYEQYF
DNA: TGTGCCAGCAGGGGCGGCTCTGGGCGGAGTATCTCCTACGAGCAGTACTTC
size: .
V: TRBV2
D: .
J: TRBJ2-7
length: 17

CDR3: CASSLGPDEQFF
DNA: TGTGCCAGCAGCTTAGGCCCGGATGAGCAGTTCTTC
size: .
V: TRBV11-1
D: .
J: TRBJ2-1
length: 12

CDR3: CASSLVRDSNEKLFF
DNA: TGTGCCAGCAGCTTAGTTCGGGACAGTAATGAAAAACTGTTTTTT
size: .
V: TRBV7-9
D: TRBD1
J: TRBJ1-4
length: 15

CDR3: CASSQDPDRPYGYTF
DNA: TGCGCCAGCAGTCAAGACCCGGACAGGCCCTATGGCTACACCTTC
size: once
V: TRBV23-1
D: TRBD1
J: TRBJ1-2
length: 15

CDR3: CASTVGGSYNEQFF
DNA: TGTGCCAGCACGGTCGGGGGCTCCTACAATGAGCAGTTCTTC
size: once
V: TRBV28
D: .
J: TRBJ2-1
length: 14

CDR3: CASSLEAFGSPLHF
DNA: TGTGCCAGCAGCCTCGAAGCGTTTGGTTCACCCCTCCACTTT
size: .
V: TRBV11-2
D: .
J: TRBJ1-6
length: 14

CDR3: CASSSPAWRTNTEAFF
DNA: TGTGCCAGTAGTAGTCCCGCGTGGAGGACGAACACTGAAGCTTTCTTT
size: .
V: TRBV19
D: .
J: TRBJ1-1
length: 16

CDR3: CAISEQGGNQPQHF
DNA: TGTGCCATCAGTGAACAGGGGGGCAATCAGCCCCAGCATTTT
size: .
V: TRBV10-3
D: TRBD1
J: TRBJ1-5
length: 14

CDR3: CASWGEGAQKANYGYTF
DNA: TGTGCCAGCTGGGGGGAGGGGGCGCAGAAGGCGAACTATGGCTACACCTTC
size: .
V: TRBV7-9
D: TRBD1
J: TRBJ1-2
length: 17